The next 22 T cell receptor beta chains were all read from a single sample in a study of shared clonotypes between healthy human individuals. The method was immunoSEQ multiplex PCR; TCRdb's version includes in-frame clones alone and lacks a portion of them. The table records 1,100,000 or so clones, 75% to 80% of them present only once. Sequencing was performed on memory CD4+ T cells from PBMCs. Subset denoted: CD45RA-negative fraction. Receptor source: a man between 18 and 29 years old in good health. Some clones in this sample may be carry-over from other donors' samples.

Turning to this clone: Since a much larger clone is just one base distant, this may be a read error. The chain joins TRBV7-6 to TRBJ1-1, with a possible D match to TRBD1 (5 bases). The CDR3 has 13 amino acids. Germline V gene sequence: CDR1 SGHVS, CDR2 FNYEAQ. Between the trimmed V and J ends, which lost 5 bases and 1 base, there was a span of 8 bases. The CDR3, as DNA: TGTGCCAGCAGCGTGACAGCGAACACTGAAGCTTTCTTT. It encodes CASSVTANTEAFF.

The chain couples TRBV9 to TRBJ2-2, with D hard to call. The CDR3 length is 14 residues. Germline values: CDR1 SGDLS, CDR2 YYNGEE. The germline V and J ends were trimmed by 4 bases and 0 bases, with 7 bases remaining between them. The CDR3 region is CASSLLTNTGELFF. The CDR3 DNA sequence: TGTGCCAGCAGCCTCCTAACGAACACCGGGGAGCTGTTTTTT. Looking up the rest from reference TRBV9 and TRBJ2-2 gives the full variable domain: DSGVTQTPKHLITATGQRVTLRCSPRSGDLSVYWYQQSLDQGLQFLIQYYNGEERAKGNILERFSAQQFPDLHSELNLSSLELGDSALYFCASSLLTNTGELFFGEGSRLTVL.

This chain uses TRBV9 with TRBJ1-2; D is ambiguous. Trimming removed 6 bases from V and 4 bases from J, with 16 bases in between. This CDR3 has 14 residues. Germline CDR1 reads SGDLS; CDR2 reads YYNGEE. This CDR3 reads CASTFSWQTYGYTF. CDR3 sequence (DNA): TGTGCCAGCACCTTCTCATGGCAGACCTATGGCTACACCTTC.

The chain carries TRBV7-3 and TRBJ2-1, with TRBD1 matching over 7 bases. The CDR3 contains 14 residues. V dropped 4 bases and J dropped 4; count of bases not matched to a gene: 4. The V gene's germline CDR1 is SGHTA and CDR2 FQGTGA. CDR3 DNA sequence: TGTGCCAGCAGCTCCGGACAGGAATACAATGAGCAGTTCTTC. Amino acids: CASSSGQEYNEQFF.

The rearrangement uses TRBV10-2 and TRBJ2-6; 10 bases line up with TRBD2. This CDR3 is 17 amino acids long. CDR1 and CDR2 (germline): WSHSY, SAAADI. J was trimmed by 4 bases and V by 3 bases; bases with no gene match: 6. In DNA form, the CDR3 reads TGCGCCAGCAGTGATCCAGCGGGAGGGGCCGGGGCCAACGTCCTGACTTTC. It encodes CASSDPAGGAGANVLTF.

Comment on this clone: Within the sample, other DNA sequences also encode this same CDR3. CDR3 nucleotide sequence: TGTGCCAGCAGCGTAGGTCTAGCGGGCTACAATGAGCAGTTCTTC. Encoded protein: CASSVGLAGYNEQFF. V and J are TRBV9 and TRBJ2-1, with 8 nucleotides matching TRBD2. CDR3 size: 15 residues. Germline CDR1 reads SGDLS; CDR2 reads YYNGEE. Trimming at V came to 0 bases and at J to 3 bases, leaving 2 bases not matched to a gene.

The chain joins TRBV5-1 to TRBJ1-2, with TRBD1 matching over 11 bases. CDR1 is SGHRS, CDR2 YFSETQ, per germline. V was clipped by 4 bases and J by 4 bases; unmatched bases: 3. The CDR3 contains 14 residues. This chain's CDR3 is CASSGGQGAYGYTF. The CDR3 DNA sequence: TGCGCCAGCAGCGGTGGACAGGGGGCCTATGGCTACACCTTC.

The rearrangement links TRBV5-1 to TRBJ2-5; tentatively, D is TRBD2 (6 bases). CDR1 is SGHRS and CDR2 is YFSETQ in the germline V gene. The CDR3 totals 15 residues. V was cut by 3 bases and J by 2 bases, with 14 bases left in between. CDR3: CASSSTSAGQETQYF. CDR3 nucleotides: TGCGCCAGCAGCTCAACTTCGGCGGGGCAAGAGACCCAGTACTTC. Drawing the rest from reference TRBV5-1 and TRBJ2-5, the complete variable domain is KAGVTQTPRYLIKTRGQQVTLSCSPISGHRSVSWYQQTPGQGLQFLFEYFSETQRNKGNFPGRFSGRQFSNSRSEMNVSTLELGDSALYLCASSSTSAGQETQYFGPGTRLLVL.

The J gene is TRBJ2-3, the V gene TRBV21-1; the DNA was not compared with TRBD2, the D call given in the table. TRBV21-1 counts as a pseudogene. This CDR3 comprises 14 residues. CDR3 bases: TGTGCCAGCAGCAGAGCAGTTAGAGCAGATACGCAGTATTTT. It codes for CASSRAVRADTQYF.

The V and J genes are TRBV5-1 and TRBJ2-3; TRBD2 aligns across 7 bases. Germline trimming cut 7 bases from V and 5 bases from J; bases unmatched to any gene: 13. The germline gives CDR1 SGHRS, CDR2 YFSETQ. The CDR3 length is 15 residues. The CDR3 coding sequence is TGCGCCAGCGCCGAGGGCGGGAGCGTAGTAGATACGCAGTATTTT. This sequence encodes CASAEGGSVVDTQYF.

The chain links TRBV10-2 to TRBJ2-2; no firm D call. The CDR3 is made up of 16 amino acids. CDR1 is WSHSY and CDR2 is SAAADI in the germline V gene. V was trimmed by 0 bases and J by 1 base, leaving 9 bases between them. The CDR3, as DNA: TGCGCCAGCAGTGAGTCATGGTTAAGGAACACCGGGGAGCTGTTTTTT. Encoded protein: CASSESWLRNTGELFF.

This clone appeared a single time. The V and J genes are TRBV28 and TRBJ2-1; TRBD2 agrees at 11 bases. CDR1 MDHEN and CDR2 SYDVKM come from the germline V gene. The J segment lost 6 bases and the V segment lost 6 bases, leaving 7 bases of the junction unmatched. The CDR3 is 15 residues long. CDR3 DNA sequence: TGTGCCAGCAGGAGAGAAGGACTAGCGGGCAATGAGCAGTTCTTC. This translates into CASRREGLAGNEQFF.

To note about this clone: At one end, the junction sequence differs from germline, possibly due to a read error. V usage is TRBV28 and J usage is TRBJ2-6, with D possibly matching TRBD1 (8 bases). Germline-derived CDR1 and CDR2 are MDHEN and SYDVKM. This CDR3 contains 21 residues. The CDR3 here is CASRFVGSLTGGDSGANVLTF. CDR3 in DNA: TGTGCCAGCCGTTTCGTTGGCTCTCTTACAGGGGGGGATTCTGGGGCCAACGTCCTGACTTTC.

The chain's CDR3 is CASSTSLLRKSYGYTF. The CDR3 DNA is TGTGCCAGTAGTACCTCGCTCCTTAGGAAGAGCTATGGCTACACCTTC. The gene calls are TRBV19 and TRBJ1-2; no clear D gene. Germline lookup yields CDR1 LNHDA and CDR2 SQIVND (reference sequence). This CDR3 is 16 amino acids long. V was pared by 4 bases and J by 4 bases, with 19 bases between.

This clone was observed a few times. This chain uses TRBV14 with TRBJ2-7; TRBD2 agrees at 8 bases. Per germline, CDR1 SGHDN and CDR2 FVKESK. The trim removed 4 bases at V and 5 bases at J, leaving 13 bases unmatched. The CDR3 is made up of 16 amino acids. The CDR3 reads CASSRRAGGLWDEQYF. CDR3 DNA: TGTGCCAGCAGCCGCAGGGCGGGAGGCCTTTGGGACGAGCAGTACTTC.

V usage is TRBV19 and J usage is TRBJ1-1; D gene ambiguous. Trimming cost V 3 bases and J 7 bases, with 9 bases left between them. The CDR3 runs to 12 residues. Germline CDR1 and CDR2: LNHDA and SQIVND (reference sequence). The CDR3 here is CASSISRGEAFF. DNA of the CDR3: TGTGCCAGTAGTATCTCCCGGGGTGAAGCTTTCTTT.

V and J are TRBV18 and TRBJ2-1; 12 positions agree with TRBD1. Germline V lookup: CDR1 KGHSH, CDR2 LQKENI. This CDR3 is built from 16 residues. V trimming: 3 bases; J trimming: 7 bases; junction bases outside the gene matches: 7. The CDR3 coding sequence is TGTGCCAGCTCACCTCCCGGGACAGGGGGCCGAAATGAGCAGTTCTTC. The encoded protein is CASSPPGTGGRNEQFF.

The chain combines TRBV11-3 with TRBJ2-7; D ambiguous. This CDR3 is built from 13 residues. Looked up from germline, CDR1 is SGHNT and CDR2 is YENEEA. With 4 bases removed from V and 3 bases from J, the gap between germline ends came to 10 bases. This CDR3 reads CASSSMTGYEQYF. The CDR3 DNA reads as TGTGCCAGCAGCTCTATGACCGGCTACGAGCAGTACTTC.

This clone was recorded only once. The chain employs TRBV7-3 and TRBJ2-1; a weak D match, TRBD2 (5 bases). Between the trimmed V and J ends, which lost 5 bases and 2 bases, there was a span of 16 bases. Germline values: CDR1 SGHTA, CDR2 FQGTGA. This CDR3 is 16 amino acids long. CDR3 in DNA: TGTGCCAGCAGCCCCCTCGAGCGGTCCACCTACAATGAGCAGTTCTTC. It is translated as CASSPLERSTYNEQFF.

The chain is built from TRBV28 and TRBJ1-1; perhaps TRBD1 as D (6 bases). Germline CDR1 reads MDHEN; CDR2 reads SYDVKM. CDR3 length equals 11 residues. With 8 bases removed from V and 5 bases from J, the gap between germline ends came to 9 bases. CDR3 nucleotides: TGTGCCAGCCACAGGGAGACTGAAGCTTTCTTT. Its translation is CASHRETEAFF.

This clone was counted a few times. This chain connects TRBV5-5 to TRBJ2-1; D may be TRBD1 or TRBD2 (5 bases each). This CDR3 contains 13 residues. Germline-derived CDR1 and CDR2 are SGHKS and YYEKEE (reference sequence). Deletions cut 7 bases from V and 5 bases from J, with 13 bases between. This CDR3 is CASGRGGNNEQFF. The CDR3 DNA reads TGTGCCAGCGGCCGTGGGGGAAACAATGAGCAGTTCTTC.

This clone was seen only once. Just one base apart from a much larger clone, this may be a read error. Within the sample, other DNA sequences also encode this same CDR3. The chain is built from TRBV6-1 and TRBJ1-1; perhaps TRBD1 as D (5 bases). V gave up 6 bases and J gave up 1 base, with 9 bases separating them. Germline V gene sequence: CDR1 MNHNS, CDR2 SASEGT. The CDR3 is made up of 13 amino acids. The DNA for the CDR3 is TGTGCCAGCAGCTTAGACAGGAACACTGAAGCTTTCTTT. Translating it yields CASSLDRNTEAFF.